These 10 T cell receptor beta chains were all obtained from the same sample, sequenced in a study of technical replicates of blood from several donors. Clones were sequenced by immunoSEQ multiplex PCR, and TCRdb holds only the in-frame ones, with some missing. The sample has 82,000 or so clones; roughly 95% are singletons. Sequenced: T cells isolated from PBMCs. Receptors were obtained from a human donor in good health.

The CDR3 DNA is TGTGCCAGCAGTTTGAGGGAGGCGGACTATGGCTACACCTTC. As protein: CASSLREADYGYTF. The J gene is TRBJ1-2, the V gene TRBV28; D is uncertain. The CDR3 contains 14 residues. Germline V gene lookup returns CDR1 MDHEN and CDR2 SYDVKM. The V end was cut by 3 bases, the J end by 3 bases, with 11 bases between.

The chain's CDR3 is CASSLETGVYGYTF. The CDR3 DNA reads TGTGCCAGCAGCTTGGAGACAGGGGTCTATGGCTACACCTTC. The chain recombines TRBV5-4 with TRBJ1-2, with 8 bases fitting TRBD1. J was trimmed by 4 bases and V by 0 bases; bases with no gene match: 2. Germline-derived CDR1 and CDR2 are SGHNT and YYREEE (reference sequence). The CDR3 sequence is 14 residues long.

CDR3 nucleotide sequence: TGTGCCAGCAGTATGGAGCGGGAGATGAACACTGAAGCTTTCTTT. As protein: CASSMEREMNTEAFF. The chain joins TRBV6-5 to TRBJ1-1; D not certain. Germline V gene sequence: CDR1 MNHEY, CDR2 SVGAGI. The CDR3 is 15 amino acids. The ends were cut back, 5 bases at V and 0 bases at J, with 13 bases in the middle.

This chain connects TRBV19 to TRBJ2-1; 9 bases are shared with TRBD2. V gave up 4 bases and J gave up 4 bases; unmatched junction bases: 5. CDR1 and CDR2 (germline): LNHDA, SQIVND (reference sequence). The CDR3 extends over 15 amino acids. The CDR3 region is CASSTGTSTYNEQFF. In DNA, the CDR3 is TGTGCCAGTAGTACCGGGACTAGCACTTACAATGAGCAGTTCTTC.

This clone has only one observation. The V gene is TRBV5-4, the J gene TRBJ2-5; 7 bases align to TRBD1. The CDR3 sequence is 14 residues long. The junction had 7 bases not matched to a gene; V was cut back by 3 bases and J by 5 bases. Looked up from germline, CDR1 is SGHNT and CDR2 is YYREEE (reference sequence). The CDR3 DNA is TGTGCCAGCAGCTCTGGGACAGTTCGGGAGACCCAGTACTTC. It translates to CASSSGTVRETQYF.

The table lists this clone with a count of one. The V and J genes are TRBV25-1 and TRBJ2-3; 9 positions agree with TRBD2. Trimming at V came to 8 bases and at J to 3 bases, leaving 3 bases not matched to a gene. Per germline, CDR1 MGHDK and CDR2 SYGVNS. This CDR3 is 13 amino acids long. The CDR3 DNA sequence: TGTGCCAGCCGGGCGGGGGGGACAGATACGCAGTATTTT. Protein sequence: CASRAGGTDTQYF.

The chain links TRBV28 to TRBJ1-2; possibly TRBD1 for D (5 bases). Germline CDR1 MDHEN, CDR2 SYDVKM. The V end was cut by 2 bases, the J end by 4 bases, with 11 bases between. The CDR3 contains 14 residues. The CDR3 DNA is TGTGCCAGCAGTTTAGGACATGGCGCCTATGGCTACACCTTC. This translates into CASSLGHGAYGYTF.

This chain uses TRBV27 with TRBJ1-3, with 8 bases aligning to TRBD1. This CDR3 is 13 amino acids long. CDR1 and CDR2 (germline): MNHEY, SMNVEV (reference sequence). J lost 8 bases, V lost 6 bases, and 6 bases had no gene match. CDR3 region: CASRDRVKDTIYF. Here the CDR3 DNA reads TGTGCCAGCAGGGACAGGGTAAAAGACACCATATATTTT.

The CDR3 here is CASIQDAALYEQYF. The CDR3 region has the DNA TGTGCCAGCATACAGGACGCAGCTCTCTACGAGCAGTACTTC. The gene calls are TRBV6-1 and TRBJ2-7, with a weak D call TRBD1 (5 bases). Per germline, CDR1 MNHNS and CDR2 SASEGT. This CDR3 region has 14 residues. The V end lost 7 bases, the J end lost 3 bases, and 16 bases lay between the germline ends.

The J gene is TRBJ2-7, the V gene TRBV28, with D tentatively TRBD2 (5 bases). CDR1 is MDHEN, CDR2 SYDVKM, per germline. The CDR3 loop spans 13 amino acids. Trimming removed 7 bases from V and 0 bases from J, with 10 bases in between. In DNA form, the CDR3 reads TGTGCCAGCACCTCGGACTCCTCCTACGAGCAGTACTTC. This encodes CASTSDSSYEQYF.